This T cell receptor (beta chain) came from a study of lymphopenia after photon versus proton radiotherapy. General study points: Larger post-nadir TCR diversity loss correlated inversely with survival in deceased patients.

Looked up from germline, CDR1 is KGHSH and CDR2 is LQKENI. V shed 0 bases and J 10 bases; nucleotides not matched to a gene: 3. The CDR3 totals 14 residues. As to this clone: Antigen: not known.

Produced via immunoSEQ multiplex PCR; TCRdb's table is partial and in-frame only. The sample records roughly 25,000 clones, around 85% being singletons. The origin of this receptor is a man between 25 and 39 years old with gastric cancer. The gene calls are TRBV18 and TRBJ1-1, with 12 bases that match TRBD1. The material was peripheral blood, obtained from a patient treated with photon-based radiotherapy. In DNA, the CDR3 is TGTGCCAGCTCACCACCCGGGACAGGGGGCTTAGCTTTCTTT. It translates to CASSPPGTGGLAFF.